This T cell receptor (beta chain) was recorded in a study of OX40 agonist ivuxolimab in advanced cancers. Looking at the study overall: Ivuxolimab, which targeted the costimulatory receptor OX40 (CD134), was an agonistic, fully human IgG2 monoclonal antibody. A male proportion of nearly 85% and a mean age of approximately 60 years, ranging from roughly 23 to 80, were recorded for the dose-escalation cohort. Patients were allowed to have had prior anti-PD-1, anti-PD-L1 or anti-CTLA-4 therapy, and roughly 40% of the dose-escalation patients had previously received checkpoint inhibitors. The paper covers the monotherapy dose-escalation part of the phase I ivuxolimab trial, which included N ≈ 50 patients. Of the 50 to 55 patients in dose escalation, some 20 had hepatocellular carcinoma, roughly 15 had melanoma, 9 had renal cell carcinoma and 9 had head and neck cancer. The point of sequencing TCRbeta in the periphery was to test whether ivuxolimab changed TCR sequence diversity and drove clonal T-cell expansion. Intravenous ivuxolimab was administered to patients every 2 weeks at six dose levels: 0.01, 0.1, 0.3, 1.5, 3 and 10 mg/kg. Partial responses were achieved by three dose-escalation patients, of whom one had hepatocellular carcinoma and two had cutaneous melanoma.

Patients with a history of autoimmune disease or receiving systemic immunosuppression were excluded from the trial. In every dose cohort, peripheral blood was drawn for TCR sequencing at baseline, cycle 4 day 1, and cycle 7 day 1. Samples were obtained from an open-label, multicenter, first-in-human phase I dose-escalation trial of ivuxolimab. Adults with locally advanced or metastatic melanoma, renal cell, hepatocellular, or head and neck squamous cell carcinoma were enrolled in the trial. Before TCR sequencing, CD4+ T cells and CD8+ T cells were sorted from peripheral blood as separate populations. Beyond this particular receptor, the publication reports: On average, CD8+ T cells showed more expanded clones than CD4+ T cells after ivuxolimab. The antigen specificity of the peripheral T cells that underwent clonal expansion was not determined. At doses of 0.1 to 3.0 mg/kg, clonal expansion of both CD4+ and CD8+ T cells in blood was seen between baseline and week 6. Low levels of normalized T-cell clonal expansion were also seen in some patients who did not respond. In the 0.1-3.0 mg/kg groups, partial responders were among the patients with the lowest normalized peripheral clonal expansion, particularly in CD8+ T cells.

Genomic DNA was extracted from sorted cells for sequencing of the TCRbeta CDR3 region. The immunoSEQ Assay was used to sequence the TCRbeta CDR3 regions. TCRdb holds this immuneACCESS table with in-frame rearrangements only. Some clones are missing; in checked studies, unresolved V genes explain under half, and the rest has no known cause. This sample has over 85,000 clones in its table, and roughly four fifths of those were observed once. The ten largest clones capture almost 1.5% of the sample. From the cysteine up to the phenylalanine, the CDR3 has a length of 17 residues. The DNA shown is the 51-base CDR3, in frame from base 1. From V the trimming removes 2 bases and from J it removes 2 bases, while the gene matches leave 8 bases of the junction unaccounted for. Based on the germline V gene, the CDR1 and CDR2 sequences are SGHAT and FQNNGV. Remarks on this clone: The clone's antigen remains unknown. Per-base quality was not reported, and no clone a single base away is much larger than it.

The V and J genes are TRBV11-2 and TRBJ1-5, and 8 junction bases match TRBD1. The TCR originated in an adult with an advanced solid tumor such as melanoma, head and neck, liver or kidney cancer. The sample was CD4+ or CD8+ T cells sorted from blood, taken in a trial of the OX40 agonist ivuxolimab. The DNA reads TGTGCCAGCAGCTTATTTGGACAGGGTTGGGGCAATCAGCCCCAGCATTTT. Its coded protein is CASSLFGQGWGNQPQHF.